This T cell receptor beta chain derives from a study of early T cells in non-severe SARS-CoV-2 infection. Study-wide context: The input, bulk RNA from unsorted whole blood, was sequenced, and chains were unpaired.

Unique molecular identifiers were affixed to single, distinct cDNA molecules. TCRdb fed the 5' RACE reads into MiXCR, producing one record per CDR3 protein. The sample includes 40,000 to 50,000 distinct CDR3 sequences, under 14% of them seen just once. The CDR3 length is 15 residues. V gave up 1 base and J gave up 8 bases; unmatched junction bases: 9. The germline CDR1 and CDR2 sequences are SGHRS and YFSETQ. This clonotype was seen ten or more times. Sequencing was done on a sample of whole blood. The receptor was derived from an adult who was a healthcare worker with PCR-confirmed SARS-CoV-2 infection or an uninfected control (not recorded which). The rearrangement links TRBV5-1 to TRBJ1-1; 9 positions match TRBD1. The CDR3 DNA reads TGCGCCAGCAGCTTGCCGGGACAGGGAGTTGAGGAAGCTTTCTTT. This translates into CASSLPGQGVEEAFF.